One T cell receptor beta chain is described in this entry. This record comes from a study of Graves' ophthalmopathy and Graves' hyperthyroidism. The CDR3 spans 15 residues. The germline V and J ends were trimmed by 11 bases and 0 bases, with 19 bases remaining between them. The germline V gene encodes CDR1 SEHNR and CDR2 FQNEAQ (reference sequence). Amplification of the TCR beta CDR3 regions used RNA transcripts (as template). Investigators did first-round RT-PCR with HTBI primers, then second-round multiplex PCR. TCRdb recomputed calls from the multiplex PCR reads with MiXCR, one row per CDR3 protein. The profile shows approximately 640,000 distinct CDR3 sequences, under 50% of them singletons.

The sequencing input was peripheral blood. V and J are TRBV7-9 and TRBJ1-2, with a possible D match to TRBD1 (6 bases). The receptor was isolated from an adult man with Graves' ophthalmopathy. The CDR3 DNA is TGTGCCTGGGCCAGGGGACCTACAACTAACTATGGCTACACCTTC. It codes for CAWARGPTTNYGYTF.